Listed below are T cell receptor beta chains from one sample, sequenced in a study of cytomegalovirus exposure and HLA in healthy donors. Profiled with immunoSEQ multiplex PCR; TCRdb holds only in-frame clones, not every one. The table records about 140,000 clones, nearly 85% of them present only once. Input material: PBMCs. These receptors came from a male donor in good health and CMV-seronegative. The CDR3 runs from the conserved cysteine through the conserved F or W.

v_call: TRBV6-6
cdr3_aa: CARIEQWGQPNQPQHF

v_call: TRBV11-2
cdr3_aa: CASSLDRGAGYTF

v_call: TRBV6-5
cdr3_aa: CASRPTSGRETQYF

v_call: TRBV7-2
cdr3_aa: CASSQTRTGVGYNSPLHF

v_call: TRBV6-4
cdr3_aa: CASSDPRVHGYTF

v_call: TRBV6-4
cdr3_aa: CASSDSYREWGYTF

v_call: TRBV18
cdr3_aa: CASSPRQGRRTEAFF

v_call: TRBV7-6
cdr3_aa: CASSPDMNRNEQFF

v_call: TRBV29-1
cdr3_aa: CSVSGQGKTGELFF

v_call: TRBV4-2
cdr3_aa: CASSLSVRTGGESTEAFF

v_call: TRBV29-1
cdr3_aa: CSVVGDTYNEQFF

v_call: TRBV6-5
cdr3_aa: CASSYGAGDNEQYF

v_call: TRBV19
cdr3_aa: CASSIRRDRGDTQYF

v_call: TRBV2
cdr3_aa: CASSLRQGALSWSNQPQHF

v_call: TRBV13
cdr3_aa: CASSLASYNEQFF

v_call: TRBV9
cdr3_aa: CASSVGTGRSEQYF

v_call: TRBV28
cdr3_aa: CASSSNYGYTF

v_call: TRBV7-9
cdr3_aa: CASSLELAGLDEQYF

v_call: TRBV10-3
cdr3_aa: CAIRNLWEGTEAFF

v_call: TRBV5-4
cdr3_aa: CASSLEPGQGGNTIYF

v_call: TRBV18
cdr3_aa: CASSLLDIAGGGADTQYF

v_call: TRBV7-2
cdr3_aa: CASRLLAGGGGSSYEQYF

v_call: TRBV19
cdr3_aa: CASRSGGVGNQPQHF